This TCR beta chain appears in the sequencing data of a study of PD-1 blockade in classical Hodgkin lymphoma. Regarding the study as a whole: Newly diagnosed patients had diversity similar to the baseline diversity of complete responders. Newly diagnosed patients reportedly had lower baseline TCR diversity than healthy donors.

The patients all showed relapse after autologous stem cell transplantation, while their brentuximab vedotin exposure varied. With 4 bases clipped from V and 5 bases from J, the junction kept 7 bases outside the gene matches. Germline V gene data show CDR1 as LNHDA and CDR2 as SQIVND (reference sequence). CDR3 length: 15 residues. The table came from immunoSEQ multiplex PCR; TCRdb's copy has only in-frame clones and leaves some out. This sample has about 43,000 clones; approximately 73% occur once, and the top ten carry approximately 10%. Concerning this clone itself: Its specificity is not known.

V and J are TRBV19 and TRBJ2-2; TRBD1 aligns across 7 bases. The receptor was derived from a human donor with classical Hodgkin lymphoma. The starting material was peripheral blood mononuclear cells (PBMCs), obtained at baseline. The CDR3 bases are TGTGCCAGTAGTACTAGGCAGGGGGTAACCGGGGAGCTGTTTTTT. Its protein is CASSTRQGVTGELFF.